The 31 T cell receptor beta chains below come from one sample, sequenced in a study of T-cell memory formation after mild COVID-19. TCRdb re-analysed the 5' RACE reads in MiXCR, keeping a single row per CDR3 protein. The sample lists about 160,000 distinct CDR3 sequences; roughly a third were seen once. The sequenced material came from PBMCs or a T cell subset sorted from them (not recorded which). These receptors were collected from an adult woman who had mild COVID-19 (a few samples of this study predate the infection). Cell type and time point are not known.

V gene TRBV6-5 combines with J gene TRBJ1-1; TRBD1 matches at 9 bases. The V and J ends lost 6 bases and 3 bases, in that order; junction bases with no gene match: 17. The V gene's germline CDR1 is MNHEY and CDR2 SVGAGI. The CDR3 has 18 residues. The CDR3 region is CASSPASGTGRLYTEAFF. The CDR3 DNA follows: TGTGCCAGCAGCCCTGCGTCCGGGACAGGGCGTCTCTACACTGAAGCTTTCTTT.

The J gene is TRBJ2-3, the V gene TRBV5-1, with TRBD2 identical over 14 bases. V trimming: 4 bases; J trimming: 0 bases; junction bases outside the gene matches: 7. Germline-derived CDR1 and CDR2 are SGHRS and YFSETQ. This CDR3 contains 18 residues. The CDR3 DNA reads TGCGCCAGCAGCCCCGGACTAGCGGGAGGACCGAGCACAGATACGCAGTATTTT. It yields the protein CASSPGLAGGPSTDTQYF.

In its sample, this clonotype was seen once. The V gene is TRBV7-3, the J gene TRBJ2-2, with D perhaps given as TRBD1 or TRBD2 (7 bases each). Germline-derived CDR1 and CDR2 are SGHTA and FQGTGA. CDR3 size: 13 residues. Trimming removed 3 bases at V and 15 bases at J, with 17 bases between. The CDR3 nucleotides read TGTGCCAGCAGCTTGCATCAGGGGGGGCAGATGTTTTTT. Encoded protein: CASSLHQGGQMFF.

The rearrangement uses TRBV13 and TRBJ2-7, with D perhaps given as TRBD1 or TRBD2 (6 bases each). CDR3 length: 15 residues. Germline V CDR1 and CDR2: PRHDT, FYEKMQ (reference sequence). V was pared by 0 bases and J by 7 bases, with 16 bases between. For the CDR3, the DNA is TGTGCCAGCAGCTTAGGGCGGGACACGGCGGAGGAGCAGTACTTC. Its translation: CASSLGRDTAEEQYF.

This rearrangement joins TRBV27 to TRBJ1-1, with a tentative D call TRBD1 (5 bases). The ends were cut back, 3 bases at V and 6 bases at J, with 11 bases in the middle. Germline assignment: CDR1 MNHEY and CDR2 SMNVEV (reference sequence). This CDR3 spans 13 amino acids. The CDR3 DNA is TGTGCCAGCAGTTTCGGGGCCTGGGCTGAAGCTTTCTTT. It specifies CASSFGAWAEAFF.

This clonotype was counted only a few times. The chain uses TRBV7-8 and TRBJ1-1, with D unclear. Trimming stripped 5 bases from V and 6 bases from J, with 10 bases between. The CDR3 totals 12 residues. Germline V gene data show CDR1 as SGHVS and CDR2 as FQNEAQ. CDR3 amino acids: CASSVGGAEAFF. In DNA form, the CDR3 reads TGTGCCAGCAGCGTAGGAGGTGCTGAAGCTTTCTTT.

This clonotype was observed many times. The V and J genes are TRBV9 and TRBJ1-6; TRBD1 agrees at 8 bases. Germline V gene data show CDR1 as SGDLS and CDR2 as YYNGEE. With V trimmed by 3 bases and J by 7 bases, 6 bases remained unmatched. The CDR3 consists of 15 residues. The CDR3 nucleotides are TGTGCCAGCAGCGAGTTGGACAGGGCCAATTCACCCCTCCACTTT. Residues: CASSELDRANSPLHF.

A few counts support this clonotype. This rearrangement joins TRBV20-1 to TRBJ1-1, with no clear D. The CDR3 has 12 residues. CDR1 and CDR2 (germline): DFQATT, SNEGSKA (reference sequence). The ends were cut back, 0 bases at V and 3 bases at J, with 5 bases in the middle. The CDR3 reads CSARDLDTEAFF. The CDR3 nucleotides read TGCAGTGCTAGAGATCTCGACACTGAAGCTTTCTTT.

The V call is TRBV5-1, the J call TRBJ2-1; 7 bases line up with TRBD1. The CDR3 runs to 14 residues. Germline CDR1 is SGHRS and CDR2 is YFSETQ. V shed 5 bases, J shed 7 bases, and the junction held 9 bases outside the gene matches. CDR3 in amino acids: CASSPRDSRNEQFF. The CDR3 DNA reads as TGCGCCAGCAGTCCCCGGGACAGTCGAAATGAGCAGTTCTTC.

The CDR3 DNA reads as TGCGCCAGCAGTACCGGACAGGATGGCTACACCTTC. It codes for CASSTGQDGYTF. The chain combines TRBV5-1 with TRBJ1-2; 7 bases match TRBD1. Trimming removed 5 bases from V and 6 bases from J; junction bases left unmatched: 4. Germline V lookup: CDR1 SGHRS, CDR2 YFSETQ. There are 12 residues in the CDR3.

In its sample, this clonotype was seen a few times. The chain couples TRBV2 to TRBJ2-1, with no clear D. The CDR3 spans 15 residues. Trimming cost V 3 bases and J 0 bases, with 9 bases left between them. Germline lookup yields CDR1 SNHLY and CDR2 FYNNEI. This CDR3 reads CASSDRMSSYNEQFF. CDR3 DNA sequence: TGTGCCAGCAGTGATAGGATGAGCTCCTACAATGAGCAGTTCTTC.

This chain uses TRBV5-1 with TRBJ2-2; D is undetermined. V dropped 4 bases and J dropped 3 bases, with 7 bases sitting between them. The CDR3 contains 13 residues. The germline gives CDR1 SGHRS, CDR2 YFSETQ. This CDR3 is CASSVGDTGELFF. The CDR3 region has the DNA TGCGCCAGCAGCGTAGGAGACACCGGGGAGCTGTTTTTT. Looking up the rest from reference TRBV5-1 and TRBJ2-2 gives the full variable domain: KAGVTQTPRYLIKTRGQQVTLSCSPISGHRSVSWYQQTPGQGLQFLFEYFSETQRNKGNFPGRFSGRQFSNSRSEMNVSTLELGDSALYLCASSVGDTGELFFGEGSRLTVL.

The V and J genes are TRBV12-3 or TRBV12-4 and TRBJ2-6, with 9 nucleotides matching TRBD1. The J segment lost 0 bases and the V segment lost 6 bases, leaving 6 bases of the junction unmatched. The CDR3 sequence is 17 residues long. CDR3 bases: TGTGCCAGCAGACGGGACAGGGACTCCTCTGGGGCCAACGTCCTGACTTTC. It codes for CASRRDRDSSGANVLTF.

The chain joins TRBV11-2 to TRBJ2-3; 8 bases line up with TRBD2. CDR1 is SGHAT and CDR2 is FQNNGV in the germline V gene. This CDR3 region has 17 residues. V lost 3 bases, J lost 1 base, and 9 bases stayed unmatched. The CDR3, as DNA: TGTGCCAGCAGCTTTCTGGCGGGAGGATGGGGCACAGATACGCAGTATTTT. It codes for CASSFLAGGWGTDTQYF.

J is TRBJ2-7 and V is TRBV4-1; D unclear. Looked up from germline, CDR1 is MGHRA and CDR2 is YSYEKL. This CDR3 has 16 residues. V lost 2 bases and J lost 4, with 18 bases in between. In DNA form, the CDR3 reads TGCGCCAGCAGCCAAACAGTCATGGATCCGATTTACGAGCAGTACTTC. It translates to CASSQTVMDPIYEQYF.

This clonotype was found a few times. The chain links TRBV2 to TRBJ2-1; 9 positions match TRBD2. Germline V gives CDR1 SNHLY, CDR2 FYNNEI. The CDR3 runs 16 residues. The V segment lost 1 base and the J segment 3 bases; nucleotides outside the gene matches: 4. Here the CDR3 reads CASSEGLAGNYNEQFF. DNA for the CDR3: TGTGCCAGCAGTGAAGGGCTAGCGGGAAACTACAATGAGCAGTTCTTC.

This clonotype was observed a few times. The V call is TRBV7-2, the J call TRBJ1-1; the D is unclear. There are 14 residues in the CDR3. Germline CDR1 reads SGHTA; CDR2 reads FQGNSA. V was shortened by 5 bases and J by 0 bases, with 10 bases between the two germline ends. The CDR3 nucleotides are TGTGCCAGCAGCCTTTCGTCGGTGAACACTGAAGCTTTCTTT. Its translation is CASSLSSVNTEAFF.

The chain has TRBV11-2 and TRBJ1-1; D call uncertain. CDR1 SGHAT and CDR2 FQNNGV come from the germline V gene. The CDR3 is 15 residues long. V dropped 1 base and J dropped 0 bases, with 9 bases sitting between them. CDR3 loop: CASSLVVAMNTEAFF. Written as DNA, the CDR3 is TGTGCCAGCAGCTTAGTTGTAGCTATGAACACTGAAGCTTTCTTT.

This clonotype was seen only a few times. The V gene is TRBV24-1, the J gene TRBJ1-5, with D tentatively TRBD1 (6 bases). CDR1 is KGHDR, CDR2 SFDVKD, per germline. Trimming removed 3 bases from V and 7 bases from J, with 15 bases in between. This CDR3 is built from 15 residues. CDR3 nucleotide sequence: TGTGCCACCAGTGATGGAACAGGGAGGATACAGCCCCAGCATTTT. It specifies CATSDGTGRIQPQHF.

Details on this clonotype: The junction differs from germline at one of its ends, possibly a read error. J is TRBJ2-7 and V is TRBV12-3 or TRBV12-4; tentatively, D is TRBD1 (6 bases). There are 12 residues in the CDR3. CDR3 amino acids: CASSPTGLGHNF. For the CDR3, the DNA is TGTGCCAGCAGCCCCACAGGGCTGGGGCATAACTTC.

This clonotype has only a few counts. The genes are TRBV4-1 and TRBJ2-5; 10 bases line up with TRBD2. CDR1 MGHRA and CDR2 YSYEKL come from the germline V gene. V was pared by 0 bases and J by 1 base, with 8 bases of the junction left unmatched. The CDR3 is made up of 18 amino acids. The CDR3 DNA follows: TGCGCCAGCAGCCAAGATGGAAGCGGGGGGGCCCTCCAAGAGACCCAGTACTTC. It translates to CASSQDGSGGALQETQYF.

The rearrangement links TRBV5-1 to TRBJ1-1; 10 bases fit TRBD1. The junction had 0 bases not matched to a gene; V was cut back by 3 bases and J by 4 bases. The V gene's germline CDR1 is SGHRS and CDR2 YFSETQ. The length of the CDR3 is 13 residues. DNA for the CDR3: TGCGCCAGCAGCTGGACAGGGGGCACTGAAGCTTTCTTT. This encodes CASSWTGGTEAFF.

This clonotype has only a few counts. The chain carries TRBV10-3 and TRBJ2-7; TRBD2 aligns across 8 bases. CDR3 length: 13 amino acids. From germline, CDR1 is ENHRY and CDR2 SYGVKD. The V segment lost 11 bases and the J segment 1 base; nucleotides outside the gene matches: 7. The CDR3 DNA follows: TGTGCCGCCGGGACTAGAAGATCCTACGAGCAGTACTTC. As protein: CAAGTRRSYEQYF.

This clonotype was picked up a small number of times. This chain connects TRBV12-3 or TRBV12-4 to TRBJ2-3; weak D call: TRBD2 (6 bases). Trimming removed 9 bases at V and 2 bases at J, with 12 bases between. The CDR3 has 13 amino acids. The CDR3 region has the DNA TGTGCCAGTTCGCGGGGCGACACAGATACGCAGTATTTT. Translation: CASSRGDTDTQYF.

J is TRBJ2-1 and V is TRBV7-9; 7 bases are a match to TRBD1. Per germline, CDR1 SEHNR and CDR2 FQNEAQ (reference sequence). The junction had 3 bases not matched to a gene; V was cut back by 1 base and J by 3 bases. This CDR3 is built from 15 residues. The DNA for the CDR3 is TGTGCCAGCAGCTTAGGATGGACAGGCTACAATGAGCAGTTCTTC. Protein product: CASSLGWTGYNEQFF.

This clonotype came up a few times. J is TRBJ2-7 and V is TRBV7-2; 11 bases line up with TRBD2. There are 15 residues in the CDR3. Germline CDR1 reads SGHTA; CDR2 reads FQGNSA. Trimming at V came to 3 bases and at J to 1 base, leaving 2 bases not matched to a gene. In nucleotides, the CDR3 is TGTGCCAGCAGCTTCCGACTAGCGGGATCCTACGAGCAGTACTTC. The encoded protein is CASSFRLAGSYEQYF.

The V call is TRBV2, the J call TRBJ2-7; no clear D gene. CDR1 and CDR2 from the germline V gene are SNHLY and FYNNEI. The V end lost 4 bases, the J end lost 2 bases, and 15 bases lay between the germline ends. This CDR3 has 15 amino acids. CDR3 DNA sequence: TGTGCCAGCAGTGGGGCGACTGGCGACGCCTACGAGCAGTACTTC. It is translated as CASSGATGDAYEQYF. The full variable domain, completed using reference TRBV2 and TRBJ2-7, is EPEVTQTPSHQVTQMGQEVILRCVPISNHLYFYWYRQILGQKVEFLVSFYNNEISEKSEIFDDQFSVERPDGSNFTLKIRSTKLEDSAMYFCASSGATGDAYEQYFGPGTRLTVT.

The rearrangement uses TRBV29-1 and TRBJ1-1; D uncertain. CDR1 is SQVTM, CDR2 ANQGSEA, per germline. The V end was cut by 7 bases, the J end by 5 bases, with 8 bases between. The CDR3 totals 10 residues. The CDR3 DNA reads as TGCAGCGCCGCCTTGACTGAAGCTTTCTTT. Its protein product is CSAALTEAFF.

This chain's CDR3 is CASSSGQGKNGYTF. The CDR3 nucleotides are TGTGCCAGCAGCTCTGGACAGGGCAAGAATGGCTACACCTTC. The rearrangement links TRBV7-9 to TRBJ1-2, with 8 bases fitting TRBD1. This CDR3 has 14 residues. After removal of 4 bases from V and 6 bases from J, the junction contained 7 bases not matched to a gene. Germline V gene sequence: CDR1 SEHNR, CDR2 FQNEAQ (reference sequence).

CDR3 in DNA: TGCGCCAGCAGCCCGGGCAAGACAGGGGGCACTGAAGCTTTCTTT. It encodes CASSPGKTGGTEAFF. The chain employs TRBV5-1 and TRBJ1-1, with 9 bases fitting TRBD1. CDR3 length equals 15 residues. The germline gives CDR1 SGHRS, CDR2 YFSETQ. V lost 4 bases and J lost 4; bases outside the gene matches: 8. Drawing the rest from reference TRBV5-1 and TRBJ1-1, the complete variable domain is KAGVTQTPRYLIKTRGQQVTLSCSPISGHRSVSWYQQTPGQGLQFLFEYFSETQRNKGNFPGRFSGRQFSNSRSEMNVSTLELGDSALYLCASSPGKTGGTEAFFGQGTRLTVV.

The genes are TRBV5-1 and TRBJ2-7; TRBD2 agrees at 11 bases. The CDR3 spans 18 residues. The germline CDR1 and CDR2 sequences are SGHRS and YFSETQ. The junction had 13 bases not matched to a gene; V was cut back by 3 bases and J by 2 bases. CDR3 in DNA: TGCGCCAGCAGCTCCGGGCCGGGACTAGCGGACAACACCTACGAGCAGTACTTC. Translation: CASSSGPGLADNTYEQYF. Variable domain in full (rest from reference TRBV5-1 and TRBJ2-7): KAGVTQTPRYLIKTRGQQVTLSCSPISGHRSVSWYQQTPGQGLQFLFEYFSETQRNKGNFPGRFSGRQFSNSRSEMNVSTLELGDSALYLCASSSGPGLADNTYEQYFGPGTRLTVT.